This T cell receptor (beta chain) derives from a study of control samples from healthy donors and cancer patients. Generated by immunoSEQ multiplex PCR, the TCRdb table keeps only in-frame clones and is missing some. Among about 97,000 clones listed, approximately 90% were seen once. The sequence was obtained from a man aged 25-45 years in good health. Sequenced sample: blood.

CDR3 DNA: TGTGCCAGCAGCTTAGGCAGGACCTCCTCTACTGAAGCTTTCTTT. Protein sequence: CASSLGRTSSTEAFF. The rearrangement uses TRBV7-9 and TRBJ1-1; D is undetermined. V was shortened by 1 base and J by 5 bases, with 14 bases between the two germline ends. Germline V gene sequence: CDR1 SEHNR, CDR2 FQNEAQ (reference sequence). The CDR3 runs to 15 residues.